These 28 T cell receptor beta chains came from one sample sequenced in a study of CD8+ T cells in alopecia areata. Extraction and reverse transcription of RNA yielded cDNA as the sequencing template. Clones were read by immunoSEQ multiplex PCR, and TCRdb kept only the in-frame ones, dropping some. The table shows under 350,000 clones, with 58% occurring only once. As to treatment: oral pan-JAK inhibitor, 5-10 mg twice daily. The source was CD4+ T cells sorted from blood, collected at week 24, from a patient treated with tofacitinib. The receptors originated from a human donor with alopecia areata.

The chain couples TRBV29-1 to TRBJ1-1, with 9 bases identical to TRBD1. The germline V gene encodes CDR1 SQVTM and CDR2 ANQGSEA. After removal of 7 bases from V and 11 bases from J, the junction contained 14 bases not matched to a gene. The CDR3 is 13 amino acids. CDR3 nucleotides: TGCAGCGGGATGCAAGGACAGGGGCACGAGGCTTTCTTT. It is translated as CSGMQGQGHEAFF.

This clone was seen more than once but under ten times. Other DNA sequences within the sample encode an identical CDR3. The rearrangement joins TRBV6-6 to TRBJ2-3; no reliable D call. The CDR3 loop spans 11 amino acids. V was clipped by 5 bases and J by 3 bases, with 3 bases between them. CDR1 and CDR2 (germline): MNHNY, SVGAGI (reference sequence). The CDR3 DNA reads TGTGCCAGCAGTCGAACAGATACGCAGTATTTT. It encodes CASSRTDTQYF.

The chain combines TRBV2 with TRBJ1-1; D uncertain. The CDR3 is 11 residues long. Germline CDR1 reads SNHLY; CDR2 reads FYNNEI. Trimming removed 6 bases at V and 3 bases at J, with 5 bases between. The CDR3 protein is CASRRDTEAFF. CDR3 sequence (DNA): TGTGCCAGCAGGAGGGACACTGAAGCTTTCTTT. The full variable domain, rest sourced from reference TRBV2 and TRBJ1-1, is EPEVTQTPSHQVTQMGQEVILRCVPISNHLYFYWYRQILGQKVEFLVSFYNNEISEKSEIFDDQFSVERPDGSNFTLKIRSTKLEDSAMYFCASRRDTEAFFGQGTRLTVV.

This chain links TRBV9 with TRBJ2-3; no firm D call. CDR1 is SGDLS and CDR2 is YYNGEE in the germline V gene. Deletions cut 3 bases from V and 8 bases from J, with 13 bases between. The CDR3 spans 13 residues. Here the CDR3 reads CASSATPGGTQYF. The CDR3 nucleotides read TGTGCCAGCAGCGCCACCCCCGGTGGTACGCAGTATTTT.

The chain carries TRBV2 and TRBJ1-1, with D hard to call. The V end lost 1 base, the J end lost 1 base, and 7 bases lay between the germline ends. This CDR3 has 14 amino acids. Germline values: CDR1 SNHLY, CDR2 FYNNEI. The DNA of the CDR3 is TGTGCCAGCAGTGAAGGTTTGTCGAACACTGAAGCTTTCTTT. This sequence encodes CASSEGLSNTEAFF.

CDR3 protein: CASSELGQGSYEQYF. The CDR3 DNA follows: TGTGCCAGCAGTGAATTGGGTCAGGGCTCCTACGAGCAGTACTTC. This chain connects TRBV2 to TRBJ2-7, with a possible D match to TRBD1 (5 bases). This CDR3 has 15 amino acids. V gave up 2 bases and J gave up 0 bases, with 11 bases separating them. Germline values: CDR1 SNHLY, CDR2 FYNNEI.

The chain uses TRBV28 and TRBJ1-2; perhaps TRBD1 as D (5 bases). CDR3 size: 14 residues. V was shortened by 8 bases and J by 4 bases, with 17 bases between the two germline ends. CDR1 and CDR2 (germline): MDHEN, SYDVKM. DNA of the CDR3: TGTGCCAGCGCAAAACAGCCTAGGGGCTATGGCTACACCTTC. Translating it yields CASAKQPRGYGYTF.

The V call is TRBV9, the J call TRBJ1-5, with TRBD1 identical over 8 bases. Unmatched junction bases numbered 8, after V lost 4 bases and J lost 5 bases. CDR1 and CDR2 (germline): SGDLS, YYNGEE. The CDR3 consists of 15 residues. The DNA of the CDR3 is TGTGCCAGCAGCCAAGGACAGGGACTAGATCAGCCCCAGCATTTT. Amino acids: CASSQGQGLDQPQHF. Supplemented by reference TRBV9 and TRBJ1-5, the full variable domain reads DSGVTQTPKHLITATGQRVTLRCSPRSGDLSVYWYQQSLDQGLQFLIQYYNGEERAKGNILERFSAQQFPDLHSELNLSSLELGDSALYFCASSQGQGLDQPQHFGDGTRLSIL.

The rearrangement uses TRBV5-1 and TRBJ2-5; TRBD1 matches 8 bases. Germline V CDR1 and CDR2: SGHRS, YFSETQ. This CDR3 has 13 amino acids. The J segment lost 4 bases and the V segment lost 3 bases, leaving 2 bases of the junction unmatched. The CDR3 DNA reads TGCGCCAGCAGCTCCAGGGGGCTAGAGACCCAGTACTTC. As protein: CASSSRGLETQYF.

This clone occurred a few times. This sequence joins TRBV9 and TRBJ2-3, with a possible D match to TRBD1 (6 bases). CDR1 and CDR2 (germline): SGDLS, YYNGEE. V lost 0 bases to trimming and J lost 5 bases, with 10 bases between them. CDR3 length: 14 residues. CDR3 sequence reads: CASSVAVQGDTQYF. The CDR3 DNA is TGTGCCAGCAGCGTAGCTGTACAGGGAGATACGCAGTATTTT. The full variable domain, completed using reference TRBV9 and TRBJ2-3, is DSGVTQTPKHLITATGQRVTLRCSPRSGDLSVYWYQQSLDQGLQFLIQYYNGEERAKGNILERFSAQQFPDLHSELNLSSLELGDSALYFCASSVAVQGDTQYFGPGTRLTVL.

V usage is TRBV5-6 and J usage is TRBJ2-7; D call uncertain. Deletions cut 1 base from V and 2 bases from J, with 19 bases between. The germline gives CDR1 SGHDT, CDR2 YYEEEE. The CDR3 runs to 17 residues. The CDR3 sequence is CASSLYMRIHLPYEQYF. For the CDR3, the DNA is TGTGCCAGCAGCTTGTATATGCGGATCCATCTCCCCTACGAGCAGTACTTC.

The rearrangement uses TRBV5-1 and TRBJ2-5, with 7 bases fitting TRBD2. This CDR3 contains 15 residues. V trimming: 1 base; J trimming: 2 bases; junction bases outside the gene matches: 5. CDR1 SGHRS and CDR2 YFSETQ come from the germline V gene. The CDR3 loop reads CASSLLAETQETQYF. The CDR3 DNA reads TGCGCCAGCAGCTTGCTAGCGGAGACACAAGAGACCCAGTACTTC.

The chain joins TRBV5-6 to TRBJ1-2, with TRBD1 as a possible D gene (6 bases). The CDR3 covers 15 residues. Trimming removed 3 bases at V and 4 bases at J, with 16 bases between. Per the germline V gene, CDR1 is SGHDT and CDR2 is YYEEEE. The CDR3 loop is CASSSRQAGIYGYTF. As DNA, the CDR3 is TGTGCCAGCAGCTCGAGACAGGCGGGTATCTATGGCTACACCTTC.

V usage is TRBV5-1 and J usage is TRBJ1-3, with 7 bases that match TRBD1. The CDR3 consists of 15 residues. Trimming took 4 bases from V and 4 from J; bases not matched to a gene: 8. Germline lookup yields CDR1 SGHRS and CDR2 YFSETQ. The CDR3 DNA sequence: TGCGCCAGCAGCCCCGAGGGGGCGAAAGGAAACACCATATATTTT. Its translation: CASSPEGAKGNTIYF.

The chain combines TRBV5-4 with TRBJ1-1; D not certain. Deletions cut 2 bases from V and 2 bases from J, with 1 base between. The CDR3 consists of 11 residues. From germline, CDR1 is SGHNT and CDR2 YYREEE (reference sequence). The CDR3 sequence: CASSFNTEAFF. The CDR3 DNA reads TGTGCCAGCAGCTTTAACACTGAAGCTTTCTTT.

The count of this clone is one. The genes are TRBV4-1 and TRBJ2-7; unclear D gene. Germline CDR1 reads MGHRA; CDR2 reads YSYEKL. V gave up 0 bases and J gave up 4 bases, with 7 bases separating them. This CDR3 comprises 13 residues. The CDR3: CASSQDRVYEQYF. Written as DNA, the CDR3 is TGCGCCAGCAGCCAAGATCGGGTGTACGAGCAGTACTTC.

The chain carries TRBV29-1 and TRBJ2-3; TRBD2 aligns across 9 bases. From germline, CDR1 is SQVTM and CDR2 ANQGSEA. This CDR3 comprises 15 residues. J gave up 4 bases and V 1 base, and 6 bases lay outside the gene matches. Written as DNA, the CDR3 is TGCAGCGTTGAAGGGGGACTAGCCGGCCCAGATACGCAGTATTTT. This gives the protein CSVEGGLAGPDTQYF.

The CDR3 DNA reads TGCGCCAGCAGTCAAGGGCCAGGGCGGTACTTC. Translated, it gives CASSQGPGRYF. The chain combines TRBV23-1 with TRBJ2-7; D perhaps matches TRBD1 (5 bases). TRBV23-1 is marked as an open reading frame, function uncertain. This CDR3 is 11 amino acids long. The V end was cut by 2 bases, the J end by 12 bases, with 11 bases between.

The genes are TRBV30 and TRBJ1-1; TRBD1 aligns across 7 bases. The CDR3 has 13 amino acids. CDR1 is GTSNPN and CDR2 is SVGIG in the germline V gene (reference sequence). The V and J ends lost 3 bases and 2 bases, in that order; junction bases with no gene match: 3. The chain's CDR3 is CAWRRDSNTEAFF. The CDR3 coding sequence is TGTGCCTGGAGACGGGACAGTAACACTGAAGCTTTCTTT.

This clone was seen just once. The chain employs TRBV4-1 and TRBJ1-5; possibly TRBD1 for D (5 bases). V gave up 0 bases and J gave up 4 bases, with 10 bases separating them. The CDR3 covers 15 residues. CDR1 is MGHRA, CDR2 YSYEKL, per germline. CDR3 sequence: CASSQEEQVNQPQHF. CDR3 DNA sequence: TGCGCCAGCAGCCAAGAGGAACAGGTGAATCAGCCCCAGCATTTT.

The rearrangement links TRBV25-1 to TRBJ2-3, with D perhaps matching TRBD2 (7 bases). CDR3 size: 16 residues. The V gene lost 4 bases and the J gene lost 1 base, with 15 bases spanning the gap. Germline CDR1 and CDR2: MGHDK and SYGVNS. The CDR3 nucleotides read TGTGCCAGCAGTGGTCGTCGGGGGGCACGCACAGATACGCAGTATTTT. This sequence encodes CASSGRRGARTDTQYF.

This rearrangement joins TRBV15 to TRBJ2-1; D call uncertain. CDR1 is LNHNV, CDR2 YYDKDF, per germline (reference sequence). Deletions cut 4 bases from V and 4 bases from J, with 8 bases between. The CDR3 totals 13 residues. CDR3 in amino acids: CATSTAQYNEQFF. The CDR3 DNA reads TGTGCCACCAGCACAGCGCAATACAATGAGCAGTTCTTC. The full variable domain, in which reference TRBV15 and TRBJ2-1 provide the parts outside the CDR3, is DAMVIQNPRYQVTQFGKPVTLSCSQTLNHNVMYWYQQKSSQAPKLLFHYYDKDFNNEADTPDNFQSRRPNTSFCFLDIRSPGLGDTAMYLCATSTAQYNEQFFGPGTRLTVL.

J is TRBJ2-3 and V is TRBV2; a weak D match, TRBD2 (5 bases). Trimming removed 6 bases from V and 3 bases from J, with 7 bases in between. The CDR3 consists of 12 residues. Germline assignment: CDR1 SNHLY and CDR2 FYNNEI. The DNA for the CDR3 is TGTGCCAGCAGGACGGGGACAGATACGCAGTATTTT. Protein sequence: CASRTGTDTQYF.

V gene TRBV5-6 combines with J gene TRBJ1-2, with a possible D match to TRBD1 (6 bases). The CDR3 has 14 amino acids. V shed 6 bases and J shed 10 bases, with 22 bases lying between them. Germline V gene data show CDR1 as SGHDT and CDR2 as YYEEEE. DNA for the CDR3: TGTGCCAGCAACGACCTTGGGCAGGGGATTTCCTACACCTTC. Protein sequence: CASNDLGQGISYTF.

The table lists this clone with a few counts. J is TRBJ2-6 and V is TRBV10-3; D call uncertain. This CDR3 is 13 amino acids long. The V end lost 8 bases, the J end lost 2 bases, and 7 bases lay between the germline ends. From germline, CDR1 is ENHRY and CDR2 SYGVKD. CDR3 coding DNA: TGTGCCATCCGAGGTACTGGGGCCAACGTCCTGACTTTC. It codes for CAIRGTGANVLTF.

Turning to this clone: The junction departs from the called germline gene at one end, perhaps through a read error. The CDR3 sequence: CASSLNFQETRYF. In nucleotides, the CDR3 is TGTGCCAGCAGCTTAAACTTCCAAGAGACCCGGTACTTC. The V gene is TRBV7-3, the J gene TRBJ2-5; the D is unclear. The V gene's germline CDR1 is SGHTA and CDR2 FQGTGA. CDR3 size: 13 residues. The whole variable domain, remainder taken from reference TRBV7-3 and TRBJ2-5, is GAGVSQTPSNKVTEKGKYVELRCDPISGHTALYWYRQSLGQGPEFLIYFQGTGAADDSGLPNDRFFAVRPEGSVSTLKIQRTERGDSAVYLCASSLNFQETRYFGPGTRLLVL.

The rearrangement uses TRBV14 and TRBJ1-1; D call uncertain. Per germline, CDR1 SGHDN and CDR2 FVKESK. Trimming cost V 6 bases and J 3 bases, with 11 bases left between them. The CDR3 runs 13 residues. The CDR3 DNA reads TGTGCCAGCAGGAGACCGGGTTACACTGAAGCTTTCTTT. Translation gives CASRRPGYTEAFF.

The chain has TRBV14 and TRBJ2-5; D unclear. The CDR3 is made up of 16 amino acids. The ends were cut back, 4 bases at V and 5 bases at J, with 20 bases in the middle. Germline V gene data show CDR1 as SGHDN and CDR2 as FVKESK. The CDR3 sequence: CASSLLIPVGWETQYF. Here the CDR3 DNA reads TGTGCCAGCAGCCTCTTGATCCCGGTCGGGTGGGAGACCCAGTACTTC.